Shown below are 14 T cell receptor beta chains from a single sample sequenced in a study of T cells after yellow fever vaccination. TCRdb re-called the 5' RACE reads with MiXCR, one entry per CDR3 protein. The profile covers just under 600,000 distinct CDR3 sequences, with around an eighth appearing a single time and over 11% taken by the ten largest. The sequencing here drew on PBMCs, taken on the day of the yellow fever booster vaccination. The origin of the receptors is a man aged 30-40 years who received the YFV17D yellow fever vaccine.

This clonotype was observed once. This chain links TRBV18 with TRBJ2-7; the D gene could be TRBD1 or TRBD2 (5 bases each). The germline V gene encodes CDR1 KGHSH and CDR2 LQKENI. Trimming removed 2 bases at V and 7 bases at J, with 18 bases between. The length of the CDR3 is 15 residues. As DNA, the CDR3 is TGTGCCAGCTCACCAAGTTCGGGGCGTGCCGGGGAGCAGTACTTC. This translates into CASSPSSGRAGEQYF.

The chain is built from TRBV6-2 or TRBV6-3 and TRBJ1-2; D not certain. CDR1 MNHEY and CDR2 SVGEGT come from the germline V gene. V lost 10 bases and J lost 2, with 20 bases in between. The CDR3 has 15 amino acids. The CDR3 DNA is TGTGCCACCAGAAAAATGGGAGCCTCGAACTATGGCTACACCTTC. Amino acids: CATRKMGASNYGYTF.

The chain employs TRBV9 and TRBJ2-5, with 9 bases aligning to TRBD1. Germline CDR1 is SGDLS and CDR2 is YYNGEE. The J segment lost 2 bases and the V segment lost 3 bases, leaving 5 bases of the junction unmatched. The CDR3 sequence is 15 residues long. CDR3 nucleotides: TGTGCCAGCAGCGGGCTGACAGGGGGGCAAGAGACCCAGTACTTC. It codes for CASSGLTGGQETQYF.

The chain employs TRBV20-1 and TRBJ2-5, with 13 bases identical to TRBD2. The CDR3 is 13 amino acids. CDR1 and CDR2 from the germline V gene are DFQATT and SNEGSKA (reference sequence). The V and J ends lost 5 bases and 5 bases, in that order; junction bases with no gene match: 2. This CDR3 is CSAWTSGSETQYF. CDR3 in DNA: TGCAGTGCTTGGACTAGCGGGAGTGAGACCCAGTACTTC.

The sample holds a few counts of this clonotype. The chain is built from TRBV6-1 and TRBJ1-2; perhaps TRBD1 as D (5 bases). The CDR3 loop spans 14 amino acids. Between the trimmed V and J ends, which lost 6 bases and 6 bases, there was a span of 17 bases. Germline V gene data show CDR1 as MNHNS and CDR2 as SASEGT. Written as DNA, the CDR3 is TGTGCCAGCAGCCGTACAGGATCACCCGATGGCTACACCTTC. This encodes CASSRTGSPDGYTF.

The chain is built from TRBV7-3 and TRBJ2-2; 11 nucleotides agree with TRBD1. Germline trimming cut 1 base from V and 2 bases from J; bases unmatched to any gene: 9. Germline lookup yields CDR1 SGHTA and CDR2 FQGTGA. There are 19 residues in the CDR3. The CDR3 loop is CASSLSTGTGGHNTGELFF. The CDR3 region has the DNA TGTGCCAGCAGCTTAAGTACGGGGACAGGGGGACATAACACCGGGGAGCTGTTTTTT.

A few counts support this clonotype. V gene TRBV29-1 combines with J gene TRBJ2-7; possible D gene TRBD1, 6 bases. The germline gives CDR1 SQVTM, CDR2 ANQGSEA. The CDR3 length is 13 residues. V shed 7 bases and J shed 3 bases, with 16 bases lying between them. The CDR3 sequence: CSALWGHNYEQYF. The CDR3 coding sequence is TGCAGCGCCCTTTGGGGGCACAACTACGAGCAGTACTTC.

V gene TRBV27 combines with J gene TRBJ2-2, with 13 bases matching TRBD2. CDR3 length: 16 amino acids. Germline lookup yields CDR1 MNHEY and CDR2 SMNVEV (reference sequence). V was pared by 6 bases and J by 8 bases, with 9 bases of the junction left unmatched. CDR3 nucleotide sequence: TGTGCCAGCAGGAGGGGACTAGCGGGGCGCTGGGGGGAGCTGTTTTTT. This translates into CASRRGLAGRWGELFF.

This clonotype was seen more than once but under ten times. V is TRBV9 and J is TRBJ2-2; no clear D gene. In germline, CDR1 is SGDLS, CDR2 YYNGEE. This CDR3 contains 13 residues. V was trimmed by 6 bases and J by 0 bases, leaving 6 bases between them. The CDR3 region has the DNA TGTGCCAGCATCGATACGAACACCGGGGAGCTGTTTTTT. Protein product: CASIDTNTGELFF.

The chain carries TRBV9 and TRBJ2-7, with a possible D match to TRBD2 (5 bases). The ends were cut back, 3 bases at V and 3 bases at J, with 19 bases in the middle. The germline V gene has CDR1 SGDLS and CDR2 YYNGEE. The CDR3 extends over 16 amino acids. Written as DNA, the CDR3 is TGTGCCAGCAGCGACAAACCAGGCCACGAGGGCTACGAGCAGTACTTC. This translates into CASSDKPGHEGYEQYF. The variable domain in full, completed from reference TRBV9 and TRBJ2-7, reads DSGVTQTPKHLITATGQRVTLRCSPRSGDLSVYWYQQSLDQGLQFLIQYYNGEERAKGNILERFSAQQFPDLHSELNLSSLELGDSALYFCASSDKPGHEGYEQYFGPGTRLTVT.

V usage is TRBV6-1 and J usage is TRBJ2-2; D is perhaps TRBD2 (6 bases). Germline loops: CDR1 MNHNS, CDR2 SASEGT. The V end lost 6 bases, the J end lost 4 bases, and 18 bases lay between the germline ends. The CDR3 loop spans 16 amino acids. The CDR3, as DNA: TGTGCCAGCAGGAATAGGCCCTTCGGGGGCACCGGGGAGCTGTTTTTT. This codes for CASRNRPFGGTGELFF.

The genes are TRBV10-3 and TRBJ2-3; D uncertain. The V gene lost 3 bases and the J gene lost 2 bases, with 6 bases spanning the gap. The CDR3 loop spans 13 amino acids. Germline CDR1 reads ENHRY; CDR2 reads SYGVKD. CDR3: CAISEAPTDTQYF. CDR3 DNA: TGTGCCATCAGTGAAGCCCCCACAGATACGCAGTATTTT.

The chain carries TRBV6-1 and TRBJ2-7; D unresolved. Germline CDR1 is MNHNS and CDR2 is SASEGT. The CDR3 consists of 14 residues. Trimming pared 6 bases from V and 2 bases from J, leaving 14 bases between. The CDR3 DNA reads TGTGCCAGCAGCCCCGGACCCGTCCCCTACGAGCAGTACTTC. Protein: CASSPGPVPYEQYF.

The V and J genes are TRBV7-6 and TRBJ2-1; a weak D match, TRBD2 (5 bases). Germline CDR1 is SGHVS and CDR2 is FNYEAQ. V lost 3 bases and J lost 10, with 13 bases in between. The CDR3 loop spans 13 amino acids. CDR3 region: CASSFEGEDEQFF. The CDR3 DNA reads TGTGCCAGCAGCTTCGAGGGAGAGGACGAGCAGTTCTTC. Drawing the rest from reference TRBV7-6 and TRBJ2-1, the complete variable domain is GAGVSQSPRYKVTKRGQDVALRCDPISGHVSLYWYRQALGQGPEFLTYFNYEAQQDKSGLPNDRFSAERPEGSISTLTIQRTEQRDSAMYRCASSFEGEDEQFFGPGTRLTVL.